This T cell receptor beta chain stems from a study of OX40 agonist ivuxolimab in advanced cancers. About the investigation overall: The costimulatory receptor OX40 (CD134) was targeted by ivuxolimab, a fully human IgG2 agonistic monoclonal antibody. Intravenous ivuxolimab was administered to patients every 2 weeks at six dose levels: 0.01, 0.1, 0.3, 1.5, 3 and 10 mg/kg. Among the 50 to 55 dose-escalation patients, about 19 had hepatocellular carcinoma, around 15 melanoma, 9 renal cell carcinoma and 9 head and neck cancer. The dose-escalation cohort was approximately 83% male with a mean age of approximately 60 years, ranging from 23 to 79. Prior anti-PD-1, anti-PD-L1 or anti-CTLA-4 therapy was permitted, and 40% to 50% of dose-escalation patients had received checkpoint inhibitors. Partial responses occurred in three dose-escalation patients: two with cutaneous melanoma and one with hepatocellular carcinoma. Peripheral TCRbeta sequencing was intended to test whether TCR sequence diversity was altered and clonal T-cell expansion was caused by ivuxolimab. The paper describes the monotherapy dose-escalation part (N of about 47 patients) of the phase I trial of ivuxolimab.

The CDR3 runs 14 residues from the cysteine to the phenylalanine. Only the CDR3 part of the read is kept: 42 bases, read in frame from the first base. A distance of 15 bases separates the germline ends of V and J, which lose 6 bases and 6 bases respectively. Per the germline V gene (reference sequence), LNHDA is the CDR1 and SQIVND is the CDR2. Worth noting for this clone: What this receptor recognizes is not known. Base quality data are lacking; no much larger clone is found one base away.

What the research found in general, with its limitations: Which antigens the clonally expanded peripheral T cells were specific for was not determined. After ivuxolimab, CD8+ T cells had more expanded clones than CD4+ T cells on average. At doses of 0.1 to 3.0 mg/kg, clonal expansion of both CD4+ and CD8+ blood T cells was observed from baseline to week 6. In partial responders in the 0.1-3.0 mg/kg groups, normalized peripheral clonal expansion was found to be among the lowest, especially among CD8+ T cells. Low levels of normalized T-cell clonal expansion were also seen in some nonresponding patients.

To sequence the TCRbeta CDR3 region, genomic DNA was isolated from the sorted cells. The immunoSEQ Assay was used for sequencing of TCRbeta CDR3 regions. The table comes from immuneACCESS by way of TCRdb, which keeps in-frame sequences with V and J called. Part of the clones is missing from these tables; in studies checked, under half for an unresolved V gene and the rest for unknown reasons. This sample holds 40,000 or so clones; 88% were observed only once. The ten most abundant clones make up less than 20% of the sample. The trial excluded patients who had a history of autoimmune disease or who were on systemic immunosuppression. In every dose cohort, peripheral blood was drawn for TCR sequencing at baseline, cycle 4 day 1, and cycle 7 day 1. Samples were obtained from an open-label, multicenter, first-in-human phase I dose-escalation trial of ivuxolimab. The trial enrolled adults with locally advanced or metastatic head and neck squamous cell, hepatocellular, melanoma or renal cell carcinoma. Before TCR sequencing, CD4+ and CD8+ T cells were separately sorted from peripheral blood.

The input for sequencing was CD4+ or CD8+ T cells sorted from blood, taken in a trial of the OX40 agonist ivuxolimab. The chain uses TRBV19 and TRBJ1-5; the D segment could be TRBD1, given 6 matching bases. The TCR comes from an adult with an advanced solid tumor such as melanoma, head and neck, liver or kidney cancer. The CDR3 loop reads CASSLQGPIQPQHF. The DNA is TGTGCCAGTAGCTTACAGGGTCCAATTCAGCCCCAGCATTTT.